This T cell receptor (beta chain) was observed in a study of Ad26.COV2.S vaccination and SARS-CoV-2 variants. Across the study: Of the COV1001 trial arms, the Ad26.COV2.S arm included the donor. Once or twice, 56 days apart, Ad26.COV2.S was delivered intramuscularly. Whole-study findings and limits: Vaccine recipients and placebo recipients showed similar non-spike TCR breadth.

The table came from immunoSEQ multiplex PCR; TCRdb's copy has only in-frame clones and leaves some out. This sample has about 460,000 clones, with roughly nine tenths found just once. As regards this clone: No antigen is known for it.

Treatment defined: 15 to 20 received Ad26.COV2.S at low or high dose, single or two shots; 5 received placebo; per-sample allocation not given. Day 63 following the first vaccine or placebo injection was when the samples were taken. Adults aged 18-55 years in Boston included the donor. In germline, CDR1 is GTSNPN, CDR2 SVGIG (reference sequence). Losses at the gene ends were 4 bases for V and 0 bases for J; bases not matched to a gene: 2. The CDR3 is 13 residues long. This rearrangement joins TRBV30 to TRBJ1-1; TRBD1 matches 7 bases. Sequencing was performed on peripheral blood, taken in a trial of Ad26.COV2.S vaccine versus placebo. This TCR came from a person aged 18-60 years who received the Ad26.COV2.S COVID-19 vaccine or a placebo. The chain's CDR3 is CAWNRGLNTEAFF. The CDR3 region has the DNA TGTGCCTGGAACAGGGGCTTGAACACTGAAGCTTTCTTT.